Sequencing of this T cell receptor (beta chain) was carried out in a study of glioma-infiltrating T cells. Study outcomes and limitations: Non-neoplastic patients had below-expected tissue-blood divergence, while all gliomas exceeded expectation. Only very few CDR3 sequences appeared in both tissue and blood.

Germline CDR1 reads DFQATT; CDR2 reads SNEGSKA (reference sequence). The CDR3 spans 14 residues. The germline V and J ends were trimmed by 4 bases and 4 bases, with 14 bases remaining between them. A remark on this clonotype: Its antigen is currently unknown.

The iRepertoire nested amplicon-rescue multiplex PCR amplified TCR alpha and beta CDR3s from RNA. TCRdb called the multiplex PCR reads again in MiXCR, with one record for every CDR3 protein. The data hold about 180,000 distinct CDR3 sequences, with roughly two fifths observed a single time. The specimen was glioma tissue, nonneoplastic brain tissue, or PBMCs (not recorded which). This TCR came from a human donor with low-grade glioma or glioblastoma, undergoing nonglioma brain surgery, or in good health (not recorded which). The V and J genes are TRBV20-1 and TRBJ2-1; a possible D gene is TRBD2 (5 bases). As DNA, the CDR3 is TGCAGTGCTAACCAACGGGGTGTGTACAATGAGCAGTTCTTC. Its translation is CSANQRGVYNEQFF.